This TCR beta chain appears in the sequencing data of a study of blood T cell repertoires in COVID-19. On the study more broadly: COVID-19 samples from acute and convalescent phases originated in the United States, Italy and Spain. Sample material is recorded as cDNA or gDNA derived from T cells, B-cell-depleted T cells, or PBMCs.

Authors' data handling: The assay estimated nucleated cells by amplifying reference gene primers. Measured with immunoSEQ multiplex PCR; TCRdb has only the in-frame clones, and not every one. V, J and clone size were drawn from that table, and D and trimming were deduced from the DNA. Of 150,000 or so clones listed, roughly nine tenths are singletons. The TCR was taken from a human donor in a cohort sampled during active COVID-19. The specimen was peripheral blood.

CDR3 in amino acids: CASSEGASAVLETQYF. DNA for the CDR3: TGTGCCAGCAGTGAAGGGGCATCAGCGGTGCTGGAGACCCAGTACTTC. This chain uses TRBV6-1 with TRBJ2-5; the D gene is possibly TRBD2 (5 bases). CDR3 size: 16 residues. V was cut by 1 base and J by 5 bases, with 17 bases left in between. The germline V gene has CDR1 MNHNS and CDR2 SASEGT.